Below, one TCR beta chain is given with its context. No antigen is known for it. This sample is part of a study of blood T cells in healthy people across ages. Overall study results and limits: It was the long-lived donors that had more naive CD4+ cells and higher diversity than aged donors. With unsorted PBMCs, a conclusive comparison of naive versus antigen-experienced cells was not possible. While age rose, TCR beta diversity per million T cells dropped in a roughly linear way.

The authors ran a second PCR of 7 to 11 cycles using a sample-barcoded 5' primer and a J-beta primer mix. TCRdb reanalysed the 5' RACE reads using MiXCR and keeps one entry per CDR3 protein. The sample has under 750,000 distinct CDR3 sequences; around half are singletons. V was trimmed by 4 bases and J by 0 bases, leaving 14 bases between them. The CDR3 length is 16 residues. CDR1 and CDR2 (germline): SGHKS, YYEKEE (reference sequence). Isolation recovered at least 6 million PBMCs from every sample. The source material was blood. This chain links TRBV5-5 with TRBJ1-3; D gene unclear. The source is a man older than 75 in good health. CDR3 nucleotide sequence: TGTGCCAGCAGCCAACAGCGAACTAGCTCTGGAAACACCATATATTTT. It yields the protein CASSQQRTSSGNTIYF.